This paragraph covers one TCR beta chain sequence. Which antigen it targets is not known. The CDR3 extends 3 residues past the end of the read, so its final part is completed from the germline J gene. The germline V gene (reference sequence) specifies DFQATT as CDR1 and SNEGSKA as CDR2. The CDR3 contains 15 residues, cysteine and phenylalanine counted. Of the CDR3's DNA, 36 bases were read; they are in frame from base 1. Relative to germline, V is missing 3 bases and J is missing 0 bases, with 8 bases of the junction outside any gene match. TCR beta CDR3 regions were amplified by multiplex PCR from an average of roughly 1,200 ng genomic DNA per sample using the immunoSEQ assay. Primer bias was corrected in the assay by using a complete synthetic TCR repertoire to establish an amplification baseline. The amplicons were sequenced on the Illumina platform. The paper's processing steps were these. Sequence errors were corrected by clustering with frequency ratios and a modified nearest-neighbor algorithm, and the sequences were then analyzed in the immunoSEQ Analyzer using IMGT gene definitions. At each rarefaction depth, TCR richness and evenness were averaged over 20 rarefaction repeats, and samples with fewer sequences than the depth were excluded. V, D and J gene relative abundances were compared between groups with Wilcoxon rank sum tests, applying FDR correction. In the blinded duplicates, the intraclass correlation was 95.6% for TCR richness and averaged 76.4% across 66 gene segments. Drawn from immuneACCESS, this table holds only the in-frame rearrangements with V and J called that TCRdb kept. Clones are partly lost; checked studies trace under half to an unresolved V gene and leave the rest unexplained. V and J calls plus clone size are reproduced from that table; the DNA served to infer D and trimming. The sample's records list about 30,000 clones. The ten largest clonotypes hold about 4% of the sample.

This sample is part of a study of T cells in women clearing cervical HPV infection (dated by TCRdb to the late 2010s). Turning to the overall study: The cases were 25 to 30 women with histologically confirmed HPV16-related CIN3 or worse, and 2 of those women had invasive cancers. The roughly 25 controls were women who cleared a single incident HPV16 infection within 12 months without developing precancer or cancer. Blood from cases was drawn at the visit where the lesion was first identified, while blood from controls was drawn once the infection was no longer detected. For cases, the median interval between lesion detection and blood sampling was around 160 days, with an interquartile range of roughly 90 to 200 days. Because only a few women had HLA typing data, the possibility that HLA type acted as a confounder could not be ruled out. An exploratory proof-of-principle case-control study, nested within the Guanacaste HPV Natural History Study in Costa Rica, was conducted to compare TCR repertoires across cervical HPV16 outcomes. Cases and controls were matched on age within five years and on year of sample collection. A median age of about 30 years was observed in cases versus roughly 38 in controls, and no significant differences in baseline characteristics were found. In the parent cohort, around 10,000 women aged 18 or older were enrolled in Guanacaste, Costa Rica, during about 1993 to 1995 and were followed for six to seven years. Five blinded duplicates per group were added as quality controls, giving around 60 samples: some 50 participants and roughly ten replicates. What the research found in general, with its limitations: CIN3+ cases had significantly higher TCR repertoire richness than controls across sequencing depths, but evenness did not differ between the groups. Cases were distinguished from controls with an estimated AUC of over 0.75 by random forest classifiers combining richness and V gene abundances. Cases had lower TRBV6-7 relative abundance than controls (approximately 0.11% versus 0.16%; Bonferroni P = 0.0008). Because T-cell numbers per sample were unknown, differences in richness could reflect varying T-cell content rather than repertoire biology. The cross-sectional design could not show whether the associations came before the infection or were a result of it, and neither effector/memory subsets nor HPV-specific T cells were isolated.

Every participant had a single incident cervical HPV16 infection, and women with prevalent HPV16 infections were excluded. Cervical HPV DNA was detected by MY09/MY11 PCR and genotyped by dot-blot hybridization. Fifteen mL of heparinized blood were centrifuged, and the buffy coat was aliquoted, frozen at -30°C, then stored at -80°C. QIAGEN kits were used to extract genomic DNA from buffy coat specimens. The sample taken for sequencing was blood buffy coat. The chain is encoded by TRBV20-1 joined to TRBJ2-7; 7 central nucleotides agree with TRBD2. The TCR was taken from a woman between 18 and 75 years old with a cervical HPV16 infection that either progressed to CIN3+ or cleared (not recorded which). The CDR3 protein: CSASVRRDYSYEQYF. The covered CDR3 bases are TGCAGTGCTAGTGTTCGGCGGGACTACTCCTACGAG.